The text below deals with one T cell receptor beta chain. Survey-level TCR beta sequencing used the immunoSEQ assay. The table came from immunoSEQ multiplex PCR; TCRdb's copy has only in-frame clones and leaves some out. The data show 55,000 to 70,000 clones, with around 93% seen just once and 4% to 5% held by the top ten. The clonotype was recovered from a man aged 35 to 55 with rheumatoid arthritis. The sequenced sample was PBMCs.

This CDR3 is CAWSNRDTSYGYTF. In DNA, the CDR3 is TGTGCCTGGAGCAACCGGGACACTAGCTATGGCTACACCTTC. V usage is TRBV30 and J usage is TRBJ1-2, with D possibly being TRBD1 (6 bases). The CDR3 spans 14 residues. Trimming took 3 bases from V and 4 from J, leaving 15 bases between them. In germline, CDR1 is GTSNPN, CDR2 SVGIG (reference sequence).